What follows are 4 T cell receptor beta chains derived from one specimen sequenced in a study of shared clonotypes between healthy human individuals. Some clones are missing from TCRdb's copy, which holds only in-frame ones; the method was immunoSEQ multiplex PCR. The sample has over a million clones, approximately 98% seen once. The sample taken for sequencing was naive CD4+ T cells sorted from blood. The subset is: CD45RA+ positively selected. These receptors all stem from a man between 25 and 39 years old in good health.

The rearrangement joins TRBV6-5 to TRBJ1-1; D possibly corresponds to TRBD1 (6 bases). CDR1 and CDR2 from the germline V gene are MNHEY and SVGAGI. The CDR3 length is 13 residues. V lost 6 bases and J lost 4, with 12 bases in between. The CDR3 is CASRIQGFTEAFF. The CDR3 DNA reads as TGTGCCAGCAGAATACAGGGTTTCACTGAAGCTTTCTTT.

The J gene is TRBJ2-5, the V gene TRBV7-6; D is unclear. Germline-derived CDR1 and CDR2 are SGHVS and FNYEAQ. The CDR3 consists of 13 residues. V lost 0 bases and J 2 bases, leaving 4 bases between the germline ends. This chain's CDR3 is CASSLAWQETQYF. DNA for the CDR3: TGTGCCAGCAGCTTAGCGTGGCAAGAGACCCAGTACTTC.

The V and J genes are TRBV7-6 and TRBJ2-7; tentatively, D is TRBD2 (6 bases). CDR1 and CDR2 (germline): SGHVS, FNYEAQ. This CDR3 is 15 amino acids long. The V gene lost 3 bases and the J gene lost 6 bases, with 18 bases spanning the gap. The CDR3: CASSLGGSTSLEQYF. CDR3 in DNA: TGTGCCAGCAGCTTGGGGGGTTCCACCTCCCTCGAGCAGTACTTC.

This chain connects TRBV4-3 to TRBJ2-7; TRBD2 might be the D (5 bases). The germline CDR1 and CDR2 sequences are LGHNA and YSLEER. V was shortened by 2 bases and J by 3 bases, with 11 bases between the two germline ends. This CDR3 has 14 amino acids. The CDR3 loop reads CASSQQPGNYEQYF. DNA for the CDR3: TGCGCCAGCAGCCAACAACCCGGGAACTACGAGCAGTACTTC.